This T cell receptor beta chain appears in the sequencing data of a study of a mutant IDH1 vaccine in newly diagnosed glioma. Across the whole study: Patients were pretreated with radiotherapy, temozolomide, or both, mostly both. Study conclusions and caveats: Changes in the top peripheral T cell clonotypes seemingly had no bearing on pseudoprogression.

The CDR3 is made up of 13 amino acids. V was clipped by 5 bases and J by 5 bases, with 12 bases between them. CDR1 is MNHEY and CDR2 is SMNVEV in the germline V gene (reference sequence). Time point noted: baseline, week 1 (first vaccination visit). Noted treatment: pre-vaccination baseline after standard-of-care therapy. Worth noting for this clone: No antigen is known for it.

Generated by immunoSEQ multiplex PCR, the TCRdb table keeps only in-frame clones and is missing some. The profile shows nearly 50,000 clones, 86% of them singletons. The receptor comes from a man aged 35-49 years with glioma. This chain links TRBV27 with TRBJ1-1, with D possibly matching TRBD1 (5 bases). The specimen comprised PBMCs, sampled from a glioma patient treated with radiotherapy, temozolomide or both. CDR3 sequence (DNA): TGTGCCAGCAGTCTCCCGGGGGGGACTGAAGCTTTCTTT. Residues: CASSLPGGTEAFF.